These T cell receptor beta chains were read from a single sample in a study of T-cell memory formation after mild COVID-19. One entry per CDR3 protein results from TCRdb running MiXCR on the 5' RACE reads. The sample contains about 340,000 distinct CDR3 sequences, approximately 15% of which appear only once. Sequencing used PBMCs or a T cell subset sorted from them (not recorded which). These receptors all come from a man between 18 and 35 years old who had mild COVID-19 (a few samples of this study predate the infection). Cell type and time point are not known. CDR3s include the opening cysteine and the closing phenylalanine or tryptophan. The D gene is left open where the match is weak. Some rows mark clone size as missing; the rest say once, few, many or name a class of expanded clone.

V	size	J	D	DNA	CDR3
TRBV25-1	.	TRBJ1-6	.	TGTGCCAGCAGTGAAAGGGGGGGATCACCCCTCCACTTT	CASSERGGSPLHF
TRBV4-1	few	TRBJ2-1	.	TGCGCCAGCAGCCAAGACGTCGGCGGGGCGATCTACAATGAGCAGTTCTTC	CASSQDVGGAIYNEQFF
TRBV5-1	.	TRBJ2-5	TRBD2	TGCGCCAGCAGCTTGGGTTCGACTAGCGGGGGCCAAGAGACCCAGTACTTC	CASSLGSTSGGQETQYF
TRBV5-1	.	TRBJ1-2	.	TGCGCCAGCAGCTTTACGTCGACGGCTAGCTATGGCTACACCTTC	CASSFTSTASYGYTF
TRBV13	few	TRBJ2-1	.	TGTGCCAGCGCCGGAGACGGGGATGAGCAGTTCTTC	CASAGDGDEQFF
TRBV10-3	.	TRBJ2-5	.	TGTGCCACGGGCCAAGTCGAGACCCAGTACTTC	CATGQVETQYF
TRBV30	.	TRBJ1-1	.	TGTGCCTGGATCTCTGAAGGGAAGGGCACTGAAGCTTTCTTT	CAWISEGKGTEAFF
TRBV9	.	TRBJ2-2	TRBD2	TGTGCCAGCCAAAGGGGTAGCGGGGACACCGGGGAGCTGTTTTTT	CASQRGSGDTGELFF
TRBV6-2/TRBV6-3	.	TRBJ1-5	.	TGTGCCAGCAGTTACACGCCGACCGACTTTCACGGTCAGCCCCAGCATTTT	CASSYTPTDFHGQPQHF
TRBV12-3/TRBV12-4	.	TRBJ2-3	.	TGTGCCAGCAGTGGAGTCTGGGGATTCACAGATACGCAGTATTTT	CASSGVWGFTDTQYF
TRBV7-7	.	TRBJ2-1	.	TGTGCCAGCAGCGAGGGACGGAGCTCCTACATTGAGCAGTTCTTC	CASSEGRSSYIEQFF
TRBV29-1	many	TRBJ2-1	TRBD1	TGCAGCGTTGAAGAGAGGGGGCTGGCGGGTGAGCAGTTCTTC	CSVEERGLAGEQFF
TRBV18	few	TRBJ2-5	TRBD1	TGTGCCAGCTCACCTTCTCGACAGGGATTAGAGACCCAGTACTTC	CASSPSRQGLETQYF
TRBV12-3/TRBV12-4	.	TRBJ2-7	.	TGTGCCAGCAGTTTTCGGGGTCGGGCCGAGCAGTACTTC	CASSFRGRAEQYF
TRBV7-2	few	TRBJ2-1	.	TGTGCCAGCAGCTTAAGACAGGTGGCCCACAATGAGCAGTTCTTC	CASSLRQVAHNEQFF
TRBV7-3	few	TRBJ1-1	TRBD1	TGTGCCAGCAGCTCGACAGGGGGCGGCACTGAAGCTTTCTTT	CASSSTGGGTEAFF
TRBV4-2	.	TRBJ2-5	TRBD2	TGTGCCAGCAGCCAAGATATCTGGGGACTAGCGGATCAAGAGACCCAGTACTTC	CASSQDIWGLADQETQYF
TRBV3-1	many	TRBJ2-1	TRBD2	TGTGCCAGCAGCCAAGGGTCTTGGGGGGGGAATGAGCAGTTCTTC	CASSQGSWGGNEQFF
TRBV5-8	many	TRBJ1-1	.	TGTGCCAGCAGACAGGATCTGAATACCGCTTTCTTT	CASRQDLNTAFF
TRBV18	few	TRBJ1-2	.	TGTGCCAGCTCACCACCTCCAGGGTTGAGCTATGGCTACACCTTC	CASSPPPGLSYGYTF
TRBV5-6	few	TRBJ2-2	.	TGTGCCAGCAGTCTTGGGGGCTTACCCGGCGGGGAGCTGTTTTTT	CASSLGGLPGGELFF
TRBV12-3/TRBV12-4	many	TRBJ2-1	.	TGTGCCAGCGTCCTCGGTCGGCGGGGCTACAATGAGCAGTTCTTC	CASVLGRRGYNEQFF
TRBV5-1	.	TRBJ2-1	TRBD1	TGCGCCAGCAGATCGGGACAGGGGAATTTCAATGAGCAGTTCTTC	CASRSGQGNFNEQFF
TRBV2	.	TRBJ1-4	.	TGTGCCAGCAGCTGGGGATTCAGGGGCTTGATTGGGGAAAAACTGTTTTTT	CASSWGFRGLIGEKLFF
TRBV9	few	TRBJ2-3	.	TGTGCCAGCGCTTTCTCAGGGTTCGGCACAGATACGCAGTATTTT	CASAFSGFGTDTQYF
TRBV24-1	.	TRBJ2-3	TRBD2	TGTGCCACCAGTGATGCGGGGGGGCCGGGAGATACGCAGTATTTT	CATSDAGGPGDTQYF
TRBV6-1	.	TRBJ1-4	TRBD1	TGTGCCAGCACAAACTGGGACAGGGACGAAAAACTGTTTTTT	CASTNWDRDEKLFF
TRBV12-3/TRBV12-4	many	TRBJ2-2	.	TGTGCCAGCAGTTTCTTGCGGCCCGGGGAGCTGTTTTTT	CASSFLRPGELFF
TRBV7-8	many	TRBJ2-7	TRBD1	TGTGCCAGCAGCTTAGGGCAGGGGGCCTACGAGCAGTACTTC	CASSLGQGAYEQYF
TRBV7-3	few	TRBJ1-5	.	TGTGCCAGCAGCTTAATGATTGGGACACAAGTACAGCCCCAGCATTTT	CASSLMIGTQVQPQHF
TRBV12-3/TRBV12-4	few	TRBJ2-2	.	TGTGCCAGCAGTCCCAACCGCATTTACACCGGGGAGCTGTTTTTT	CASSPNRIYTGELFF
TRBV4-1	many	TRBJ2-3	TRBD2	TGTGCCAGCAGCCAAGCGGGAAGCACAGATACGCAGTATTTT	CASSQAGSTDTQYF
TRBV6-1	few	TRBJ1-1	.	TGTGCCAGCAGTGAAAAAGAGAACACTGAAGCTTTCTTT	CASSEKENTEAFF
TRBV7-7	.	TRBJ2-1	.	TGTGCCAGCAGCTTAGGGGCCGAGGATGAGCAGTTCTTC	CASSLGAEDEQFF
TRBV6-6	.	TRBJ1-1	.	TGTGCCAGCACCTCCTATCAGGGGATTCGGACTGAAGCTTTCTTT	CASTSYQGIRTEAFF
TRBV5-1	many	TRBJ2-3	.	TGCGCCAGCAGCCAACCAGAAGGGGATACGCAGTATTTT	CASSQPEGDTQYF
TRBV6-1	.	TRBJ2-5	TRBD1	TGTGCCAGCAGTGAACGACAGGGGAACCGCGAGACCCAGTACTTC	CASSERQGNRETQYF
TRBV6-5	few	TRBJ2-2	.	TGTGCCAGCAGTCTGGGGGTTTGGACCGGGGAGCTGTTTTTT	CASSLGVWTGELFF
TRBV20-1	.	TRBJ1-5	.	TGCAGTGCTAGAGGCCCCTGGGACCGCGAATCTAGGCCCCAGCATTTT	CSARGPWDRESRPQHF
TRBV28	.	TRBJ2-5	.	TGTGCCAGCAGTTTAATCAGAGAGACCCAGTACTTC	CASSLIRETQYF
TRBV7-3	.	TRBJ2-5	TRBD2	TGTGCCAGCAGCTTAATGGGACTAGCGGGGCAAGAGACCCAGTACTTC	CASSLMGLAGQETQYF
TRBV18	few	TRBJ1-6	TRBD1	TGTGCCAGCTCACCACAGGGACAGGAGAATTCACCCCTCCACTTT	CASSPQGQENSPLHF
TRBV6-5	.	TRBJ2-3	TRBD2	TGTGCCAGCAGTGGACTAGCGGGGGGGCGGAGCACAGATACGCAGTATTTT	CASSGLAGGRSTDTQYF
TRBV5-1	many	TRBJ2-5	TRBD1	TGCGCCAGCAGCTACCGGGACAGGGGTCGGGAGACCCAGTACTTC	CASSYRDRGRETQYF
TRBV12-3/TRBV12-4	few	TRBJ2-5	.	TGTGCCAGCAGTTTCGAGGGAGAGGAGACCCAGTACTTC	CASSFEGEETQYF
TRBV7-8	.	TRBJ2-5	TRBD1	TGTGCCACCAACCGACAGGGCGGGGAGACCCAGTACTTC	CATNRQGGETQYF
TRBV10-3	few	TRBJ1-1	.	TGTGCCATCAGAACCCTGACAAAGGCAGGGCGCGGCACTGAAGCTTTCTTT	CAIRTLTKAGRGTEAFF
TRBV30	.	TRBJ1-1	TRBD1	TGTGCCTTTTCGACAGGGGACACTGAAGCTTTCTTT	CAFSTGDTEAFF
TRBV7-2	.	TRBJ1-2	.	TGTGCCAGCAGCTCCGGGACTTTTGGCTACACCTTC	CASSSGTFGYTF
TRBV12-3/TRBV12-4	few	TRBJ2-5	.	TGTGCCAGCAGTTTAGCCTCGTTCGGTAGTGGTACGGAGACCCAGTACTTC	CASSLASFGSGTETQYF